Sequencing of this T cell receptor (beta chain) was carried out in a study of vaccination and CD4 T cells after COVID-19. Study summary: No peptide, an HIV-1 Nef pool, or a CEFX pool was what each control culture received.

Stated treatment: roughly ten-day PBMC culture with coronavirus spike peptide pools or control peptides (ViraFEST assay). Expansion of antigen-specific T cells with peptide pools by ViraFEST preceded sequencing of TCRs. Unmatched junction bases numbered 4, after V lost 1 base and J lost 0 bases. The CDR3 has 17 residues. Germline V gene sequence: CDR1 DFQATT, CDR2 SNEGSKA (reference sequence). This clonotype showed up just a few times. Its antigen is undetermined. Cultured CD4+ T cell DNA underwent sequencing with the Oncomine TCR Beta short-read assay. TCRdb processed the PCR reads anew with MiXCR; each CDR3 protein has one entry. The data contain about 18,000 distinct CDR3 sequences, around 45% of them singletons.

Source: CD4+ T cells from blood, cultured in vitro, taken after SARS-CoV-2 vaccination. This TCR was sampled from a human donor who had recovered from COVID-19. The chain employs TRBV20-1 and TRBJ2-2, with 11 bases matching TRBD2. CDR3 in amino acids: CSARGASGGSNTGELFF. The CDR3 DNA follows: TGCAGTGCTAGAGGAGCTAGCGGGGGGTCGAACACCGGGGAGCTGTTTTTT.